This T cell receptor (beta chain) originates from a study of T cell repertoires in cytomegalovirus infection. Study summary: Well-studied HLA-B-restricted epitopes and recently identified HLA-C-restricted epitopes of CMV were both used in the study. Public TCR beta signatures were indicative of both CMV infection and a matching HLA type. Regarding the study as a whole: Cumulative public TCR beta family frequency identified carriers of CMV plus the relevant HLA. The ex vivo response was dominated by HLA-C-restricted CMV-specific TCR beta clonotypes.

The CDR3 spans 12 residues. V was cut by 6 bases and J by 7 bases, with 12 bases left in between. Germline V CDR1 and CDR2: SGHTA, FQGNSA. The table lists this clonotype with a few counts. Its antigen is unidentified. TCRdb fed the reads into MiXCR, producing one record per CDR3 protein. The sample includes 650,000 to 850,000 distinct CDR3 sequences, under 35% of them seen just once. This material consisted of cultured CD8+ T cells from PBMCs, taken from culture after CMV antigen stimulation. The rearrangement joins TRBV7-2 to TRBJ1-1; D possibly corresponds to TRBD1 (5 bases). This TCR derives from a human donor in good health (CMV status not recorded). Some clones in this sample may be carry-over from other donors' samples. The CDR3 region has the DNA TGTGCCAGCAGTTATGGGGCTTTTGAAGCTTTCTTT. It encodes CASSYGAFEAFF.